The 25 T cell receptor beta chains below all came from one sample that was sequenced in a study of T cells in women clearing cervical HPV infection (dated by TCRdb to 2017 to 2018). The method behind the library was the immunoSEQ multiplex PCR assay. Here the immuneACCESS table is served through TCRdb, limited to in-frame sequences with V and J called. Missing clones are a known gap in these copies; in checked studies unresolved V genes cover under half, and the rest lacks a known reason. In this sample's table one finds 30,000 to 35,000 clones. The ten biggest clones cover approximately 20% of the sample. Sequences were obtained from blood buffy coat. These receptors were collected from a woman aged 18 to 69 with a cervical HPV16 infection that either progressed to CIN3+ or cleared (not recorded which).

As concerns this clone: The CDR3 is cut off 3 residues early in the read; its end comes from the germline J gene. V is TRBV28 and J is TRBJ2-4, with 9 bases fitting TRBD2. Germline-derived CDR1 and CDR2 are MDHEN and SYDVKM. There are 16 residues in the CDR3. With 3 bases clipped from V and 7 bases from J, the junction kept 10 bases outside the gene matches. CDR3 DNA (partial): TGTGCCAGCAGTTTGAGCGGAGCGGGGGGATATAACATT. Residues: CASSLSGAGGYNI. In full, the CDR3 reads CASSLSGAGGYNIQYF.

With respect to this clone: The read is 3 residues too short to cover the CDR3 end, so that end is filled in from the germline J gene. V gene TRBV29-1 combines with J gene TRBJ2-1; 13 positions match TRBD2. The CDR3 is made up of 14 amino acids. Trimming removed 7 bases from V and 9 bases from J; junction bases left unmatched: 9. The germline gives CDR1 SQVTM, CDR2 ANQGSEA. The sequenced CDR3 bases are TGCAGCGGGTTCAGCGGACTAGCGGGAGTTGAG. This codes for CSGFSGLAGVE. The full-length CDR3 reads as CSGFSGLAGVEQFF.

A remark on this clone: The read comes to an end 3 residues before the CDR3 does, leaving the germline J gene to fill in the end. This chain joins TRBV20-1 and TRBJ2-7, with 7 nucleotides matching TRBD2. Germline CDR1 and CDR2: DFQATT and SNEGSKA (reference sequence). V dropped 5 bases and J dropped 3; count of bases not matched to a gene: 4. CDR3 length equals 12 residues. The sequenced part of the CDR3 DNA is TGCAGTGCTCGTCCGGGGGGCTACGAG. This codes for CSARPGGYE. The CDR3 reads in full as CSARPGGYEQYF.

To note about this clone: Read data end 3 residues before the CDR3 end; the end is taken from the germline J gene. The chain carries TRBV18 and TRBJ1-1, with unresolved D. Trimming left V 3 bases short and J 5 bases short, with 16 bases between. Per the germline V gene, CDR1 is KGHSH and CDR2 is LQKENI. This CDR3 spans 15 amino acids. Here the CDR3 reads CASSPPIAMWTEAFF. The CDR3 DNA, read in part, is TGTGCCAGCTCACCCCCTATTGCGATGTGGACTGAA.

Concerning this clone: At one of its ends the junction is not consistent with the germline gene, which may arise from a read error. The CDR3 extends 3 residues past the end of the read, so its final part is completed from the germline J gene. J is TRBJ2-7 and V is TRBV29-1, with 9 positions matching TRBD2. Germline assignment: CDR1 SQVTM and CDR2 ANQGSEA. The CDR3 has 13 amino acids. The CDR3 sequence: CRVEISGGYEQYF. The covered CDR3 bases are TGCCGCGTGGAGATTAGCGGGGGTTACGAG.

Of note for this clone: The read finishes 3 residues shy of the CDR3 end, and the germline J gene is used to complete it. The J gene is TRBJ1-1, the V gene TRBV18; the D gene is possibly TRBD1 (5 bases). Germline lookup yields CDR1 KGHSH and CDR2 LQKENI. The CDR3 runs to 18 residues. Trimming removed 3 bases at V and 4 bases at J, with 24 bases between. The sequenced CDR3 bases are TGTGCCAGCTCACCCTCCATGGCCCTAGGGGAATTTGGCACTGAA. Translation gives CASSPSMALGEFGTE. The full CDR3 protein is CASSPSMALGEFGTEAFF.

In regard to this clone: The observed sequence ends 3 residues before the CDR3 terminus, with the missing tail filled in from the germline J gene. The chain has TRBV10-3 and TRBJ2-2; 7 positions match TRBD2. The germline CDR1 and CDR2 sequences are ENHRY and SYGVKD. The CDR3 loop spans 14 amino acids. V shed 11 bases, J shed 0 bases, and the junction held 6 bases outside the gene matches. The CDR3 here is CASYGGTNTGELFF. The CDR3 DNA, read in part, is TGTGCCTCCTACGGGGGGACGAACACCGGGGAG.

To note about this clone: The read is 3 residues too short to cover the CDR3 end, so that end is filled in from the germline J gene. This chain links TRBV11-3 with TRBJ1-2; D is unclear. CDR3 length: 14 residues. V shed 3 bases and J shed 3 bases, with 11 bases lying between them. Germline V gives CDR1 SGHNT, CDR2 YENEEA. CDR3 sequence: CASSFPGGDYGYTF. CDR3 DNA (partial): TGTGCCAGCAGCTTCCCGGGTGGTGACTATGGC.

This CDR3 is CASTDDRKTGELFF. The part of the CDR3 DNA that was read is TGTGCCAGCACCGACGACAGGAAGACCGGGGAG. The chain employs TRBV11-3 and TRBJ2-2; D may be TRBD1 (6 bases). The sequence runs out 3 residues before the end of the CDR3; the remainder is reconstructed from the germline J gene. The CDR3 length is 14 residues. The V end was cut by 7 bases, the J end by 5 bases, with 14 bases between. Germline CDR1 reads SGHNT; CDR2 reads YENEEA.

A remark on this clone: The CDR3 end is not reached by the read, which stops 3 residues before it; the germline J gene fills it in. The rearrangement links TRBV5-1 to TRBJ2-3, with a possible D match to TRBD1 (5 bases). CDR3 length: 13 residues. Germline assignment: CDR1 SGHRS and CDR2 YFSETQ. The sequenced part of the CDR3 DNA is TGCGCCAGCAGCAAAGACAGACAAGAGACG. Translating it yields CASSKDRQET. The whole CDR3 protein reads CASSKDRQETQYF. Variable domain in full (rest from reference TRBV5-1 and TRBJ2-3): KAGVTQTPRYLIKTRGQQVTLSCSPISGHRSVSWYQQTPGQGLQFLFEYFSETQRNKGNFPGRFSGRQFSNSRSEMNVSTLELGDSALYLCASSKDRQETQYFGPGTRLTVL.

As to this clone: The sequence runs out 3 residues before the end of the CDR3; the remainder is reconstructed from the germline J gene. The chain joins TRBV30 to TRBJ2-3; D is perhaps TRBD2 (6 bases). The CDR3 covers 16 residues. Germline lookup yields CDR1 GTSNPN and CDR2 SVGIG (reference sequence). The sequenced CDR3 bases are TGTGCCTACGAGAGGGCGGGACTCAGTTTGCAAGAGACG. Its protein product is CAYERAGLSLQET. The entire CDR3 is CAYERAGLSLQETQYF.

As concerns this clone: The CDR3 is cut off 3 residues early in the read; its end comes from the germline J gene. The chain recombines TRBV7-9 with TRBJ1-2; D possibly corresponds to TRBD1 (6 bases). The V gene lost 5 bases and the J gene lost 4 bases, with 17 bases spanning the gap. Germline lookup yields CDR1 SEHNR and CDR2 FQNEAQ (reference sequence). The CDR3 runs 15 residues. This CDR3 reads CASSPSRGGFYGYTF. The DNA read from the CDR3 is TGTGCCAGCAGCCCTAGTCGCGGGGGCTTCTATGGC.

Notes on this clone: The CDR3 is cut off 3 residues early in the read; its end comes from the germline J gene. The sample carries other DNA sequences with the same CDR3. This chain joins TRBV30 and TRBJ2-1; D is perhaps TRBD2 (6 bases). The ends were cut back, 7 bases at V and 2 bases at J, with 18 bases in the middle. The CDR3 totals 15 residues. CDR1 and CDR2 (germline): GTSNPN, SVGIG (reference sequence). The chain's CDR3 is CAYSPWRAPYNEQFF. Partial CDR3 DNA: TGTGCCTACTCCCCCTGGAGGGCGCCCTACAATGAG.

By frequency, this clone registers medium-sized. The CDR3 goes on 3 residues after the read ends, and that part is filled in from the germline J gene. The genes are TRBV29-1 and TRBJ1-2; TRBD1 aligns across 10 bases. The germline gives CDR1 SQVTM, CDR2 ANQGSEA. V lost 6 bases and J lost 4; bases outside the gene matches: 2. This CDR3 is 12 amino acids long. The CDR3 protein is CSVWTGGYGYTF. The part of the CDR3 DNA that was read is TGCAGCGTCTGGACAGGGGGCTATGGC.

By frequency, this clone registers hyperexpanded. The read terminates 3 residues before the CDR3 end, so the remaining end is supplied by the germline J gene. V and J are TRBV7-8 and TRBJ2-3, with TRBD2 as a possible D gene (6 bases). The CDR3 spans 16 residues. V was clipped by 3 bases and J by 4 bases, with 17 bases between them. Per germline, CDR1 SGHVS and CDR2 FQNEAQ. The sequenced part of the CDR3 DNA is TGTGCCAGCAGCTTGGGACTCCCCTCCGGGGCAGATACG. Translation gives CASSLGLPSGADT. The full-length CDR3 reads as CASSLGLPSGADTQYF. The full variable domain, rest sourced from reference TRBV7-8 and TRBJ2-3, is GAGVSQSPRYKVAKRGQDVALRCDPISGHVSLFWYQQALGQGPEFLTYFQNEAQLDKSGLPSDRFFAERPEGSVSTLKIQRTQQEDSAVYLCASSLGLPSGADTQYFGPGTRLTVL.

This clone is labeled medium-sized based on frequency. CDR3 bases read: TGTGCCAGCAGCTCGGACTTGTTCGAGACC. It encodes CASSSDLFET. The CDR3 in its entirety is CASSSDLFETQYF. The chain uses TRBV5-4 and TRBJ2-5; TRBD2 might be the D (5 bases). The CDR3 end is not reached by the read, which stops 3 residues before it; the germline J gene fills it in. Germline V gene sequence: CDR1 SGHNT, CDR2 YYREEE (reference sequence). This CDR3 is 13 amino acids long. The ends were cut back, 3 bases at V and 5 bases at J, with 11 bases in the middle.

A note on this clone: Read coverage stops 3 residues before the CDR3 terminus; the germline J gene supplies the remainder. V and J are TRBV5-1 and TRBJ1-5; 10 nucleotides agree with TRBD1. The CDR3 sequence is 14 residues long. J gave up 7 bases and V 5 bases, and 6 bases lay outside the gene matches. Per germline, CDR1 SGHRS and CDR2 YFSETQ. The CDR3 sequence is CASSSGTGEQPQHF. The sequenced part of the CDR3 DNA is TGCGCCAGCAGTTCCGGGACAGGGGAACAGCCC.

In regard to this clone: Coverage ceases 3 residues before the CDR3 finishes, and the germline J gene fills in the end. The rearrangement links TRBV5-6 to TRBJ2-5, with 8 nucleotides matching TRBD2. The CDR3 has 15 residues. V was clipped by 7 bases and J by 5 bases; unmatched bases: 13. Germline V lookup: CDR1 SGHDT, CDR2 YYEEEE. CDR3 bases read: TGTGCCAGCGGACGTCGGGGAGCGGGAGCCGAGACC. It codes for CASGRRGAGAET. The whole CDR3 reads CASGRRGAGAETQYF.

Notes on this clone: The missing CDR3 end, 3 residues past where the read stops, is filled in from the germline J gene. This chain uses TRBV6-2 or TRBV6-3 with TRBJ1-2; the match to TRBD1 covers 7 bases. Germline CDR1 is MNHEY and CDR2 is SVGEGT. The CDR3 is made up of 15 amino acids. The CDR3 loop is CASRHLWDSTYDYTF. The part of the CDR3 DNA that was read is TGTGCCAGCAGGCACCTTTGGGACAGCACCTACGAC.

With regard to this clone: The CDR3 is cut off 3 residues early in the read; its end comes from the germline J gene. J is TRBJ1-2 and V is TRBV19; 11 bases are a match to TRBD1. CDR1 and CDR2 (germline): LNHDA, SQIVND (reference sequence). The CDR3 covers 15 residues. The CDR3 protein is CASSAGQGGAYDYTF. CDR3 DNA, as far as it was read: TGTGCCAGTAGTGCGGGACAGGGGGGCGCCTACGAC.

Concerning this clone: The observed sequence ends 3 residues before the CDR3 terminus, with the missing tail filled in from the germline J gene. This chain connects TRBV5-4 to TRBJ1-2, with 9 positions matching TRBD1. The CDR3 runs 15 residues. Germline CDR1 reads SGHNT; CDR2 reads YYREEE (reference sequence). CDR3 sequence: CASSSPQGATEGYTF. The DNA read from the CDR3 is TGTGCCAGCAGCTCCCCACAGGGGGCGACGGAAGGC.

On this clone: One end of the junction is discordant with germline, which a read error may explain. The sequence runs out 3 residues before the end of the CDR3; the remainder is reconstructed from the germline J gene. V gene TRBV7-7 combines with J gene TRBJ1-4; D unresolved. This CDR3 has 15 residues. Germline V CDR1 and CDR2: SSHAT, FNYEAQ (reference sequence). The DNA read from the CDR3 is TGTGCTAGCAGCTTATCCGCAGCGGAGAATGAAAAA. This encodes CASSLSAAENEK. The full CDR3 protein reads CASSLSAAENEKLFF. The entire variable domain, with the rest obtained from reference TRBV7-7 and TRBJ1-4, is as follows: GAGVSQSPRYKVTKRGQDVTLRCDPISSHATLYWYQQALGQGPEFLTYFNYEAQPDKSGLPSDRFSAERPEGSISTLTIQRTEQRDSAMYRCASSLSAAENEKLFFGSGTQLSVL.

A word on this clone: The CDR3 end falls 3 residues outside the read, so it is completed with the germline J gene. The chain uses TRBV12-5 and TRBJ2-3, with 10 nucleotides matching TRBD2. Germline CDR1 and CDR2: LGHNT and FRNRAP. Trimming at V came to 1 base and at J to 8 bases, leaving 9 bases not matched to a gene. This CDR3 is 16 amino acids long. The sequenced CDR3 bases are TGTGCTAGTGGTTTGGAGCTTAGCGGGGGGTTGGGTACG. It specifies CASGLELSGGLGT. The complete CDR3 protein is CASGLELSGGLGTQYF.

With regard to this clone: The CDR3 extends 3 residues past the end of the read, so its final part is completed from the germline J gene. The chain combines TRBV7-2 with TRBJ2-3; maybe TRBD2 (6 bases). The CDR3 contains 15 residues. Germline V CDR1 and CDR2: SGHTA, FQGNSA. The ends were cut back, 1 base at V and 3 bases at J, with 11 bases in the middle. This CDR3 reads CASSLVGGLTDTQYF. Incomplete CDR3 DNA: TGTGCCAGCAGCTTAGTGGGGGGTCTGACAGATACG.

The CDR3 sequence: CASSPPRSNRDYTF. Incomplete CDR3 DNA: TGTGCCAGCTCACCACCACGTTCGAACCGCGAC. The chain joins TRBV18 to TRBJ1-2; D not certain. The CDR3 end lies 3 residues beyond the end of the read and is filled in from the germline J gene. Germline values: CDR1 KGHSH, CDR2 LQKENI. CDR3 length equals 14 residues.